This TCR beta chain emerged from a study of T cells after yellow fever vaccination. For the study at large: SMART-Seq v4 Ultra Low Input prepared libraries from low-cell fractions.

Per the germline V gene, CDR1 is SNHLY and CDR2 is FYNNEI. The CDR3 is 13 residues long. TCRdb processed the 5' RACE reads anew with MiXCR; each CDR3 protein has one entry. The sample includes about 63,000 distinct CDR3 sequences, around 7.4% of them seen just once. This clonotype showed up just once. A read error may explain this, as a much larger clone is one base away. The material was CD8+ T cells sorted from PBMCs, obtained 15 days after the yellow fever booster vaccination. V is TRBV2 and J is TRBJ2-4; no definite D call. This clonotype was obtained from a man under 40 who received the YFV17D yellow fever vaccine. The CDR3 nucleotides are TGTGCCAGCGGTGACGAATCCAAAAACATTCAGTACTTC. It yields the protein CASGDESKNIQYF.